One sample yielded the 23 T cell receptor beta chains listed below, sequenced in a study of blood T cell repertoires in COVID-19. TCRdb's copy holds only in-frame clones and misses some; the assay was immunoSEQ multiplex PCR. The sample shows 85,000 to 100,000 clones, about four fifths of them seen only once. Sequenced material: peripheral blood. Every receptor here comes from an elderly man with COVID-19, enrolled during active disease.

The chain joins TRBV9 to TRBJ2-1; no clear D gene. In germline, CDR1 is SGDLS, CDR2 YYNGEE. This CDR3 is built from 14 residues. The V gene lost 0 bases and the J gene lost 4 bases, with 8 bases spanning the gap. CDR3 loop: CASSVVNIYNEQFF. In DNA, the CDR3 is TGTGCCAGCAGCGTAGTCAACATATACAATGAGCAGTTCTTC.

This chain joins TRBV19 and TRBJ1-5; tentative D call: TRBD1 (6 bases). Per the germline V gene, CDR1 is LNHDA and CDR2 is SQIVND (reference sequence). CDR3 length: 14 amino acids. Deletions cut 2 bases from V and 3 bases from J, with 8 bases between. The DNA for the CDR3 is TGTGCCAGTAGTATAACAGGGCCCAATCAGCCCCAGCATTTT. Translating it yields CASSITGPNQPQHF.

Turning to this clone: A junction end diverges from the germline sequence, so it may reflect a read error. Different DNA sequences within this sample yield the same CDR3. V is TRBV6-5 and J is TRBJ2-2; unclear D gene. The CDR3 totals 13 residues. Germline V gene sequence: CDR1 MNHEY, CDR2 SVGAGI. The CDR3 is CASSYSLWGELFF. In DNA, the CDR3 is TGTGCTAGCAGTTACTCACTGTGGGGGGAGCTGTTTTTT.

The J gene is TRBJ1-1, the V gene TRBV19; 7 nucleotides align to TRBD1. J gave up 0 bases and V 10 bases, and 11 bases lay outside the gene matches. Germline V gene data show CDR1 as LNHDA and CDR2 as SQIVND (reference sequence). The CDR3 is 15 residues long. DNA for the CDR3: TGTGCCACTTACCCGGGACAGTCCATGAACACTGAAGCTTTCTTT. Residues: CATYPGQSMNTEAFF.

J is TRBJ2-7 and V is TRBV24-1; tentatively, D is TRBD1 (5 bases). CDR1 and CDR2 (germline): KGHDR, SFDVKD. This CDR3 has 17 amino acids. Trimming stripped 4 bases from V and 0 bases from J, with 18 bases between. CDR3 residues: CATSDLDTLNLSYEQYF. The CDR3 region has the DNA TGTGCCACCAGTGACCTGGACACCTTAAACCTCTCCTACGAGCAGTACTTC.

This clone was observed a few times. This chain joins TRBV10-3 and TRBJ2-7; 7 nucleotides line up with TRBD2. In germline, CDR1 is ENHRY, CDR2 SYGVKD. The CDR3 spans 15 residues. With 5 bases clipped from V and 3 bases from J, the junction kept 10 bases outside the gene matches. The CDR3: CAISTTGGLGYEQYF. CDR3 DNA: TGTGCCATCAGTACTACCGGGGGGTTGGGCTACGAGCAGTACTTC.

This sequence joins TRBV28 and TRBJ2-7; 8 bases fit TRBD2. The CDR3 sequence is 14 residues long. Germline V gene data show CDR1 as MDHEN and CDR2 as SYDVKM. Losses at the gene ends were 5 bases for V and 3 bases for J; bases not matched to a gene: 6. The CDR3 sequence: CASSGSGGLYEQYF. For the CDR3, the DNA is TGTGCCAGCAGTGGCAGCGGGGGCCTCTACGAGCAGTACTTC.

V gene TRBV27 combines with J gene TRBJ1-3; D perhaps matches TRBD1 (5 bases). This CDR3 region has 15 residues. V dropped 7 bases and J dropped 10 bases, with 23 bases sitting between them. Looked up from germline, CDR1 is MNHEY and CDR2 is SMNVEV (reference sequence). The CDR3 nucleotides read TGTGCCAGCAAATGGAATGGTGGGACCGGGGGTACCATATATTTT. Its protein product is CASKWNGGTGGTIYF.

The chain joins TRBV13 to TRBJ1-1, with 10 positions matching TRBD1. This CDR3 has 12 residues. V was clipped by 7 bases and J by 7 bases; unmatched bases: 3. Germline V gene lookup returns CDR1 PRHDT and CDR2 FYEKMQ (reference sequence). The CDR3: CASTRDRGEAFF. The CDR3 nucleotides are TGTGCCAGCACCCGGGACAGGGGTGAAGCTTTCTTT.

This clone was seen more than once but under ten times. The chain is built from TRBV4-2 and TRBJ1-6; the D gene is possibly TRBD1 (5 bases). This CDR3 has 17 amino acids. CDR1 and CDR2 (germline): LGHNA, YNFKEQ. The V and J ends lost 1 base and 0 bases respectively, with 10 bases between them. The CDR3: CASSQVGGGSYNSPLHF. For the CDR3, the DNA is TGTGCCAGCAGCCAAGTGGGGGGAGGCTCCTATAATTCACCCCTCCACTTT.

The gene calls are TRBV7-9 and TRBJ1-6, with TRBD1 identical over 7 bases. This CDR3 is built from 16 residues. Germline CDR1 and CDR2: SEHNR and FQNEAQ (reference sequence). Losses at the gene ends were 5 bases for V and 10 bases for J; bases not matched to a gene: 14. CDR3 amino acids: CASSPYRGLGESPLHF. The CDR3, as DNA: TGTGCCAGCAGCCCCTACAGGGGATTGGGCGAATCACCCCTCCACTTT.

The rearrangement joins TRBV7-2 to TRBJ2-6; 7 bases fit TRBD1. With V trimmed by 5 bases and J by 4 bases, 11 bases remained unmatched. The CDR3 loop spans 17 amino acids. Germline V gene data show CDR1 as SGHTA and CDR2 as FQGNSA. Here the CDR3 DNA reads TGTGCCAGCAGCCGGACAGGAACTACCTCGGGGGCCAACGTCCTGACTTTC. This translates into CASSRTGTTSGANVLTF. The full variable domain, its missing parts supplied by reference TRBV7-2 and TRBJ2-6, is GAGVSQSPSNKVTEKGKDVELRCDPISGHTALYWYRQSLGQGLEFLIYFQGNSAPDKSGLPSDRFSAERTGGSVSTLTIQRTQQEDSAVYLCASSRTGTTSGANVLTFGAGSRLTVL.

This rearrangement joins TRBV6-5 to TRBJ1-1, with 9 positions matching TRBD1. CDR3 length: 14 amino acids. Germline V gene data show CDR1 as MNHEY and CDR2 as SVGAGI. After removal of 7 bases from V and 2 bases from J, the junction contained 5 bases not matched to a gene. CDR3 region: CASTLDRGNTEAFF. CDR3 coding DNA: TGTGCCAGCACCTTGGACAGGGGAAACACTGAAGCTTTCTTT.

This clone showed up just a few times. This chain joins TRBV29-1 and TRBJ2-7, with 10 bases matching TRBD1. Per germline, CDR1 SQVTM and CDR2 ANQGSEA. The CDR3 spans 14 residues. V lost 0 bases to trimming and J lost 7 bases; unmatched junction nucleotides: 6. CDR3 sequence reads: CSVEEGTGAGEQYF. CDR3 in DNA: TGCAGCGTTGAAGAAGGGACAGGGGCGGGGGAGCAGTACTTC.

J is TRBJ2-1 and V is TRBV10-3, with 8 nucleotides matching TRBD2. The junction had 6 bases not matched to a gene; V was cut back by 3 bases and J by 2 bases. This CDR3 comprises 16 residues. Per germline, CDR1 ENHRY and CDR2 SYGVKD. CDR3 sequence (DNA): TGTGCCATCAGTGATGGGAGCGGGAGTCCCTACAATGAGCAGTTCTTC. It translates to CAISDGSGSPYNEQFF.

For the CDR3, the DNA is TGTGCCAGCAGTGGGGACTTCCAAGAGACCCAGTACTTC. Its protein is CASSGDFQETQYF. V is TRBV12-3 or TRBV12-4 and J is TRBJ2-5; perhaps TRBD2 as D (6 bases). V lost 5 bases and J 1 base, leaving 8 bases between the germline ends. The CDR3 runs 13 residues.

The rearrangement uses TRBV7-2 and TRBJ1-2; D possibly corresponds to TRBD1 (5 bases). The length of the CDR3 is 13 residues. The germline gives CDR1 SGHTA, CDR2 FQGNSA. The V end was cut by 5 bases, the J end by 6 bases, with 13 bases between. The CDR3 region has the DNA TGTGCCAGCAGCCCCTTAAGGGGAAATGGCTACACCTTC. Translation: CASSPLRGNGYTF.

The rearrangement joins TRBV7-8 to TRBJ2-5; D may be TRBD2 (5 bases). V dropped 1 base and J dropped 1 base, with 10 bases sitting between them. Germline CDR1 SGHVS, CDR2 FQNEAQ. The CDR3 extends over 15 amino acids. DNA for the CDR3: TGTGCCAGCAGCTTAGGTCCGAGCGGCCAAGAGACCCAGTACTTC. This sequence encodes CASSLGPSGQETQYF.

This chain joins TRBV20-1 and TRBJ1-1; weak D call: TRBD1 (6 bases). The V gene's germline CDR1 is DFQATT and CDR2 SNEGSKA (reference sequence). CDR3 length: 13 residues. Trimming removed 3 bases at V and 10 bases at J, with 18 bases between. The CDR3 loop is CSASLNREGRAFF. CDR3 bases: TGCAGTGCTAGTCTTAACAGGGAGGGGAGAGCTTTCTTT.

The gene calls are TRBV6-6 and TRBJ2-1; 14 bases are shared with TRBD2. Germline V CDR1 and CDR2: MNHNY, SVGAGI (reference sequence). CDR3 length: 16 amino acids. The V and J ends lost 4 bases and 9 bases, in that order; junction bases with no gene match: 8. This chain's CDR3 is CASSFPTSGGAGEQFF. The CDR3 DNA sequence: TGTGCCAGCAGTTTCCCGACTAGCGGGGGGGCCGGTGAGCAGTTCTTC.

V gene TRBV12-3 or TRBV12-4 combines with J gene TRBJ1-3, with D unresolved. V dropped 3 bases and J dropped 4 bases, with 4 bases sitting between them. The CDR3 length is 12 residues. The CDR3 protein is CASSFTGNTIYF. The CDR3 DNA is TGTGCCAGCAGTTTCACAGGAAACACCATATATTTT.

The chain carries TRBV5-1 and TRBJ2-3, with TRBD2 matching 14 bases. Looked up from germline, CDR1 is SGHRS and CDR2 is YFSETQ. The trim removed 0 bases at V and 7 bases at J, leaving 4 bases unmatched. The CDR3 totals 16 residues. The CDR3 here is CASSLEGTSGRYTQYF. Here the CDR3 DNA reads TGCGCCAGCAGCTTGGAGGGGACTAGCGGGAGATATACGCAGTATTTT.

The chain links TRBV5-1 to TRBJ1-1, with D unresolved. CDR1 is SGHRS and CDR2 is YFSETQ in the germline V gene. V dropped 0 bases and J dropped 8 bases, with 20 bases sitting between them. This CDR3 has 16 residues. The CDR3 loop is CASSLGVSFGQAEAFF. The CDR3 DNA reads as TGCGCCAGCAGCTTGGGGGTATCGTTTGGGCAGGCAGAAGCTTTCTTT.